This TCR beta chain was recorded in a study of cytomegalovirus exposure and HLA in healthy donors. On this clone itself: Antigen specificity is unknown.

The CDR3 is 16 residues long. Germline V lookup: CDR1 GTSNPN, CDR2 SVGIG (reference sequence). V dropped 1 base and J dropped 7 bases, with 20 bases sitting between them. The study's findings and limits: Associated with HLA alleles at 0.05 false discovery rate in a later analysis were 16,951 TCR beta sequences. A few CMV-associated chains were confirmed in vitro to be specific for CMV antigens. Certain sequence variants were highly shared and formed a cluster, and this cluster was likely a sequencing artifact.

Researchers ran the PCR with 60 Vbeta and 13 Jbeta primers. Here immunoSEQ multiplex PCR was the method, and the copy in TCRdb shows in-frame clones only, minus some. Among about 120,000 clones listed, around four fifths were seen once. V gene TRBV30 combines with J gene TRBJ1-3, with D perhaps TRBD1 (6 bases). Input material: PBMCs. The TCR was taken from a man aged 35 to 55 in good health and CMV-seronegative. The CDR3 nucleotides read TGTGCCTGGAGTGGACAGGTCAAAAGGTTGGCCAACACCATATATTTT. Protein: CAWSGQVKRLANTIYF.